The 13 T cell receptor beta chains reported below all come from one sample, sequenced in a study of shared clonotypes between healthy human individuals. Positive CCR7 selection of CD45RO-negative cells yielded the naive CD8 cells, and terminally differentiated effector memory CD45RA+ cells were excluded. Using immunoSEQ multiplex PCR, the repertoire was profiled, and TCRdb retains in-frame clones only, with some absent. This sample has roughly 2,000,000 clones, with around 96% found just once. The sample comprised naive CD8+ T cells sorted from blood. The receptors shown here come from a young man in good health.

Note on this clone: Other DNA sequences in the same sample also yield this CDR3. V is TRBV30 and J is TRBJ1-1, with TRBD1 matching over 8 bases. The germline V gene has CDR1 GTSNPN and CDR2 SVGIG (reference sequence). J gave up 1 base and V 1 base, and 2 bases lay outside the gene matches. There are 14 residues in the CDR3. The CDR3 nucleotides read TGTGCCTGGAGTGAAGGACAGGGGAACACTGAAGCTTTCTTT. This translates into CAWSEGQGNTEAFF.

The V gene is TRBV9, the J gene TRBJ2-3; weak D call: TRBD2 (6 bases). The CDR3 totals 16 residues. Germline loops: CDR1 SGDLS, CDR2 YYNGEE. V was cut by 0 bases and J by 0 bases, with 11 bases left in between. CDR3 nucleotide sequence: TGTGCCAGCAGCGTAGGAACGGGGACTAGCACAGATACGCAGTATTTT. Protein: CASSVGTGTSTDTQYF.

The chain recombines TRBV6-5 with TRBJ1-6; TRBD1 is a possible D gene (5 bases). The V gene lost 1 base and the J gene lost 2 bases, with 9 bases spanning the gap. The CDR3 contains 16 residues. The germline gives CDR1 MNHEY, CDR2 SVGAGI. DNA for the CDR3: TGTGCCAGCAGTTACTTGACAGCGGCCTATAATTCACCCCTCCACTTT. Amino acids: CASSYLTAAYNSPLHF.

J is TRBJ2-2 and V is TRBV5-6; D unclear. The CDR3 is made up of 12 amino acids. Trimming removed 3 bases at V and 5 bases at J, with 5 bases between. Germline values: CDR1 SGHDT, CDR2 YYEEEE. CDR3: CASSSETGELFF. The CDR3, as DNA: TGTGCCAGCAGCTCAGAGACCGGGGAGCTGTTTTTT. Looking up the rest from reference TRBV5-6 and TRBJ2-2 gives the full variable domain: DAGVTQSPTHLIKTRGQQVTLRCSPKSGHDTVSWYQQALGQGPQFIFQYYEEEERQRGNFPDRFSGHQFPNYSSELNVNALLLGDSALYLCASSSETGELFFGEGSRLTVL.

With respect to this clone: This same CDR3 is encoded by further DNA sequences in the sample. CDR3 coding DNA: TGTGCCAGCAGTTATGACAGGGGGCCGTACGAGCAGTACTTC. Its protein product is CASSYDRGPYEQYF. The chain carries TRBV6-5 and TRBJ2-7, with 10 bases aligning to TRBD1. V lost 3 bases to trimming and J lost 4 bases; unmatched junction nucleotides: 3. Germline V gives CDR1 MNHEY, CDR2 SVGAGI. The CDR3 loop spans 14 amino acids.

The V gene is TRBV5-6, the J gene TRBJ2-5; 7 bases agree with TRBD1. CDR1 is SGHDT, CDR2 YYEEEE, per germline. The CDR3 totals 13 residues. The V segment lost 3 bases and the J segment 4 bases; nucleotides outside the gene matches: 3. The CDR3 nucleotides read TGTGCCAGCAGCTCCTCAGGGGGAGAGACCCAGTACTTC. It codes for CASSSSGGETQYF.

The V and J genes are TRBV10-1 and TRBJ2-7; 8 bases agree with TRBD1. In germline, CDR1 is WNHNN, CDR2 SYGVQD (reference sequence). The CDR3 totals 13 residues. The trim removed 6 bases at V and 3 bases at J, leaving 4 bases unmatched. In nucleotides, the CDR3 is TGCGCCAGCAGCTTTGACAGGGGCTACGAGCAGTACTTC. Residues: CASSFDRGYEQYF.

Comments on this clone: Other DNA variants within this sample encode the same CDR3. The chain links TRBV28 to TRBJ1-6; 7 bases line up with TRBD1. From germline, CDR1 is MDHEN and CDR2 SYDVKM. This CDR3 is 14 amino acids long. Trimming cost V 3 bases and J 5 bases; bases outside gene matches: 1. The CDR3 loop is CASSFGTDNSPLHF. DNA of the CDR3: TGTGCCAGCAGTTTTGGGACAGATAATTCACCCCTCCACTTT.

This clone was recorded only once. The chain links TRBV12-5 to TRBJ2-2; D assignment may be TRBD1 or TRBD2 (7 bases each). The ends were cut back, 7 bases at V and 3 bases at J, with 18 bases in the middle. CDR3 length: 16 residues. The germline V gene encodes CDR1 LGHNT and CDR2 FRNRAP. CDR3 amino acids: CASATRSGGDTGELFF. Here the CDR3 DNA reads TGTGCTAGTGCCACCCGGTCAGGGGGGGACACCGGGGAGCTGTTTTTT.

V is TRBV10-3 and J is TRBJ2-1; D is possibly TRBD2 (6 bases). CDR3 size: 13 residues. Deletions cut 7 bases from V and 5 bases from J, with 12 bases between. Germline-derived CDR1 and CDR2 are ENHRY and SYGVKD. The CDR3 DNA reads TGTGCCATCAAAGCGGGCGAAGACAATGAGCAGTTCTTC. It translates to CAIKAGEDNEQFF.

This chain joins TRBV7-8 and TRBJ2-5; the match to TRBD2 covers 9 bases. Trimming cost V 0 bases and J 2 bases; bases outside gene matches: 4. CDR3 length: 16 residues. Germline V gene sequence: CDR1 SGHVS, CDR2 FQNEAQ. In DNA form, the CDR3 reads TGTGCCAGCAGCTTAGCGCGCGGGGGGGCACAAGAGACCCAGTACTTC. Translation gives CASSLARGGAQETQYF.

J is TRBJ1-2 and V is TRBV25-1, with D uncertain. V was cut by 3 bases and J by 4 bases, with 9 bases left in between. CDR1 is MGHDK, CDR2 SYGVNS, per germline. The CDR3 spans 13 residues. The CDR3 DNA is TGTGCCAGCAGTGAGGACCCCAGCTATGGCTACACCTTC. It encodes CASSEDPSYGYTF.

J is TRBJ1-2 and V is TRBV2; possible D gene TRBD1, 6 bases. In germline, CDR1 is SNHLY, CDR2 FYNNEI. V dropped 0 bases and J dropped 2 bases, with 10 bases sitting between them. The CDR3 consists of 15 residues. CDR3 sequence reads: CASSEAGGANYGYTF. DNA of the CDR3: TGTGCCAGCAGTGAAGCAGGGGGGGCCAACTATGGCTACACCTTC.